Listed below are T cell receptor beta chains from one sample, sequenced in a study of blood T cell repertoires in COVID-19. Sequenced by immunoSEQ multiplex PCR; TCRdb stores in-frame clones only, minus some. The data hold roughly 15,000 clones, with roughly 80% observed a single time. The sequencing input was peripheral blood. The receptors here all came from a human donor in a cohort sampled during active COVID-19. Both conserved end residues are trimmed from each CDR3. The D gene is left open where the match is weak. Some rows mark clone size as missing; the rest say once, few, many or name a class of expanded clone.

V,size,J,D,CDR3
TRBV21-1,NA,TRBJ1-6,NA,ARGHRGSPLH
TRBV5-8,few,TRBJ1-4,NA,ASSLYSSQFNEKLF
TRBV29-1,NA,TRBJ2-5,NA,SVWELETQY
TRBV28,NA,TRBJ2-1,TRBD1,ASSPPRDRRLNEQF
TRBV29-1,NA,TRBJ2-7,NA,SVEGRGTYEQY
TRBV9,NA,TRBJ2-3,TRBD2,ASSVGALADTDTQY
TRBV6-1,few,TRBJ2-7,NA,ASSEGQGGYEQY
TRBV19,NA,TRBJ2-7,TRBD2,ASGTSGNYEQY
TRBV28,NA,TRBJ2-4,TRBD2,ASSRKSGRGGIQY
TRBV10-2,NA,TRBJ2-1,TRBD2,ASSDPELTSGRAEYNEQF
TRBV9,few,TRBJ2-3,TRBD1,ASSASGTGSDTQY
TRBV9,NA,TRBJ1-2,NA,ASSVGQGIYGYT
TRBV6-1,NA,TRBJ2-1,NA,ASSERRLNNEQF
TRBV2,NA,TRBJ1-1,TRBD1,ASSVGQGVGTEAF
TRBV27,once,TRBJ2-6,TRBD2,ASSLYVGRVGEANVLT